The clone carrying this T cell receptor (beta chain) was counted only a few times. Assay used: immunoSEQ multiplex PCR; TCRdb lists only in-frame clones, some missing. The sample carries some 150,000 clones, approximately 89% recorded once. This record comes from a study of T cell responses to AZD1222 COVID-19 vaccine. Germline V lookup: CDR1 MRHNA, CDR2 SNTAGT. Trimming took 8 bases from V and 8 from J, leaving 18 bases between them. The CDR3 sequence is 13 residues long. The sequencing used peripheral blood, collected 28 days after the second AZD1222 dose. The V and J genes are TRBV6-4 and TRBJ1-2; weak D call: TRBD1 (5 bases). This clonotype was obtained from an adult who received the AZD1222 COVID-19 vaccine. The CDR3 nucleotides read TGTGCCAGCTCCCTAGAGCCCTGGGGGGGCTACACCTTC. Protein: CASSLEPWGGYTF.